The present T cell receptor (beta chain) was sequenced within a study of high-grade serous ovarian cancer treatment subgroups. Overall study: Samples averaged approximately 13,000 reads and around 7,000 unique TCR beta rearrangements.

Generated by immunoSEQ multiplex PCR, the TCRdb table keeps only in-frame clones and is missing some. The data contain approximately 5,000 clones, around 72% of them singletons. V gave up 7 bases and J gave up 3 bases; unmatched junction bases: 10. The CDR3 totals 15 residues. CDR1 SQVTM and CDR2 ANQGSEA come from the germline V gene. The tumor samples were collected prior to definitive surgery or chemotherapy. The chain is built from TRBV29-1 and TRBJ2-3; the match to TRBD1 covers 10 bases. The TCR comes from a human donor with high-grade serous ovarian cancer. The sample comprised tumor tissue. CDR3 in DNA: TGCAGCGCGAGGGGGACAGGGGACAGGACAGATACGCAGTATTTT. Translated, it gives CSARGTGDRTDTQYF.